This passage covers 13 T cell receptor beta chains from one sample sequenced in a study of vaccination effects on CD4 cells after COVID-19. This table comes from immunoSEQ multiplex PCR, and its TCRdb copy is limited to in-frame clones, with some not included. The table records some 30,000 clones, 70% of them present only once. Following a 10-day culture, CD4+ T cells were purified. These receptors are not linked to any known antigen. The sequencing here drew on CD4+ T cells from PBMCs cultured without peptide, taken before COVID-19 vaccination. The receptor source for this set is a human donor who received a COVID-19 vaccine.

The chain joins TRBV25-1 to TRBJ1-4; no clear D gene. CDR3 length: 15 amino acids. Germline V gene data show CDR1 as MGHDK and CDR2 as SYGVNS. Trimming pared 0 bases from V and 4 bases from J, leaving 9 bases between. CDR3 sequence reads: CASSEYRGLNEKLFF. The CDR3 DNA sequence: TGTGCCAGCAGTGAATATCGCGGACTTAATGAAAAACTGTTTTTT.

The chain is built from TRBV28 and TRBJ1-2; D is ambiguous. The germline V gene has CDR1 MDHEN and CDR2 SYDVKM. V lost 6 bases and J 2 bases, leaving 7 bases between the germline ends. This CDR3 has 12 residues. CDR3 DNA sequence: TGTGCCAGCAGCACGTTAAACTATGGCTACACCTTC. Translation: CASSTLNYGYTF.

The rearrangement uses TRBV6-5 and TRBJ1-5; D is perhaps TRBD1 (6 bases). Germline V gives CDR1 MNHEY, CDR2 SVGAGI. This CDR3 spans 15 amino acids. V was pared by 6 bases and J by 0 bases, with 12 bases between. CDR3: CASRSTDSSNQPQHF. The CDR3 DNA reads TGTGCCAGCAGAAGTACGGACAGTAGCAATCAGCCCCAGCATTTT.

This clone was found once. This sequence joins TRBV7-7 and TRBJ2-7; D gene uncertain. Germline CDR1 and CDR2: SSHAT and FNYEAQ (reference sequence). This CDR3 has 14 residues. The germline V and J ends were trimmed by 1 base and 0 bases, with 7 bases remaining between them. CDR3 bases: TGTGCCAGCAGCTTAGATCCCAGCTCCTACGAGCAGTACTTC. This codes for CASSLDPSSYEQYF.

The CDR3: CATSRDRAGAAYEQYF. CDR3 DNA: TGTGCCACCAGCAGAGATCGAGCGGGAGCCGCCTACGAGCAGTACTTC. J is TRBJ2-7 and V is TRBV15; 8 positions match TRBD2. V lost 0 bases and J lost 2; bases outside the gene matches: 6. CDR3 length: 16 residues. Germline CDR1 and CDR2: LNHNV and YYDKDF (reference sequence). The full variable domain, rest sourced from reference TRBV15 and TRBJ2-7, is DAMVIQNPRYQVTQFGKPVTLSCSQTLNHNVMYWYQQKSSQAPKLLFHYYDKDFNNEADTPDNFQSRRPNTSFCFLDIRSPGLGDTAMYLCATSRDRAGAAYEQYFGPGTRLTVT.

The DNA for the CDR3 is TGTGCCAGCAGTACACCAGGGATCCCCACCCAACTGTTTTTT. Translation: CASSTPGIPTQLFF. The V call is TRBV27, the J call TRBJ1-4; D is possibly TRBD1 (5 bases). The germline V gene has CDR1 MNHEY and CDR2 SMNVEV (reference sequence). Trimming took off 5 bases at V and 12 bases at J, with 19 bases between the two ends. The CDR3 sequence is 14 residues long.

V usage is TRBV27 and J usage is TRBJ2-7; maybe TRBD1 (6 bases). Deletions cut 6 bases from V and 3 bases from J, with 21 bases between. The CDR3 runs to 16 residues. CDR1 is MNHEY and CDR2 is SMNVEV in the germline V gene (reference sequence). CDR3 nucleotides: TGTGCCAGCAGCCCTCGGGCACAGGGCATATACTACGAGCAGTACTTC. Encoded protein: CASSPRAQGIYYEQYF.

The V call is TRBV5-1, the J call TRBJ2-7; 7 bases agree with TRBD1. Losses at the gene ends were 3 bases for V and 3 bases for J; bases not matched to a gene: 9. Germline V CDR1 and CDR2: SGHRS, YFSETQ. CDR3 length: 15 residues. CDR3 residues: CASSSWTGRNYEQYF. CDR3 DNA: TGCGCCAGCAGCTCGTGGACAGGTAGGAACTACGAGCAGTACTTC.

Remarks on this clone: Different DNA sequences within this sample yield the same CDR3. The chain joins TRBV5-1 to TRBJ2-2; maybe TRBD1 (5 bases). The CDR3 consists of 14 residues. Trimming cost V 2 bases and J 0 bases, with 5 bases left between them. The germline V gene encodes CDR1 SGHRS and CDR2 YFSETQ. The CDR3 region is CASSLGANTGELFF. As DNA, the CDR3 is TGCGCCAGCAGCTTAGGGGCGAACACCGGGGAGCTGTTTTTT.

The CDR3 bases are TGTGCCAGCAGTGAAGCTGGGGGTGCCTATGGCTACACCTTC. Protein: CASSEAGGAYGYTF. V usage is TRBV6-1 and J usage is TRBJ1-2, with D possibly TRBD1 on 5 matching bases. This CDR3 is 14 amino acids long. Germline V lookup: CDR1 MNHNS, CDR2 SASEGT. V gave up 0 bases and J gave up 4 bases, with 9 bases separating them.

CDR3 protein: CASSPTSGSNSYNEQFF. DNA for the CDR3: TGCGCCAGCAGCCCCACTAGCGGGAGTAATTCCTACAATGAGCAGTTCTTC. This rearrangement joins TRBV5-1 to TRBJ2-1; TRBD2 aligns across 11 bases. This CDR3 region has 17 residues. Germline CDR1 and CDR2: SGHRS and YFSETQ. The J segment lost 1 base and the V segment lost 4 bases, leaving 7 bases of the junction unmatched. Full variable domain (outside the CDR3, taken from reference TRBV5-1 and TRBJ2-1): KAGVTQTPRYLIKTRGQQVTLSCSPISGHRSVSWYQQTPGQGLQFLFEYFSETQRNKGNFPGRFSGRQFSNSRSEMNVSTLELGDSALYLCASSPTSGSNSYNEQFFGPGTRLTVL.

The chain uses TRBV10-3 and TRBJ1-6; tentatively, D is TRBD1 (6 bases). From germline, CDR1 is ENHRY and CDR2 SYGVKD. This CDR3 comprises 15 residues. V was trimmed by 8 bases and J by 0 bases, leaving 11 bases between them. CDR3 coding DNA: TGTGCCATCGGACAGACAAACTCCTATAATTCACCCCTCCACTTT. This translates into CAIGQTNSYNSPLHF.

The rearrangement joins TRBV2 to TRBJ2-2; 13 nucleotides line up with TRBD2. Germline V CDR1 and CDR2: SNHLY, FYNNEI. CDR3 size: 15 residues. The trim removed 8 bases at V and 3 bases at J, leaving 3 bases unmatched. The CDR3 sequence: CASGGLAGDTGELFF. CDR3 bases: TGTGCCAGCGGCGGACTAGCGGGGGACACCGGGGAGCTGTTTTTT.